This is a list of T cell receptor beta chains from one sample in a study of cytomegalovirus exposure and HLA in healthy donors. Clones were sequenced by immunoSEQ multiplex PCR, and TCRdb holds only the in-frame ones, with some missing. The sample has approximately 190,000 clones, 75% to 80% seen once. Sequencing was done on a sample of PBMCs. Source of these receptors: a woman in her 30s in good health and CMV-seropositive. CDR3s include the opening cysteine and the closing phenylalanine or tryptophan. The order of the fields is clone size, J gene, V gene, CDR3 protein. The size field is filled for only some rows; it gives once, few, many or a size class.

NA	TRBJ1-1	TRBV5-1	CASSAEVGGRAFF
NA	TRBJ2-2	TRBV29-1	CSVRGLTGELFF
once	TRBJ1-1	TRBV9	CASSVGQGVEAFF
NA	TRBJ1-2	TRBV6-5	CASSYAGQGVYGYTF
NA	TRBJ1-1	TRBV27	CASSLQGNTEAFF
NA	TRBJ2-5	TRBV25-1	CASSPEETQYF
NA	TRBJ2-1	TRBV5-6	CASSDIMDNEQFF
NA	TRBJ2-1	TRBV30	CAWSAPDRDYNEQFF
NA	TRBJ1-1	TRBV6-1	CASTRGDQGVEAFF
once	TRBJ2-7	TRBV7-6	CASSLGPGTPEQYF
NA	TRBJ2-3	TRBV28	CAIQRGRGFTDTQYF
NA	TRBJ2-7	TRBV7-9	CASSLERYEQYF
NA	TRBJ1-5	TRBV10-3	CAISSQGNANQPQHF
NA	TRBJ1-2	TRBV18	CASSPSGSNYGYTF
once	TRBJ2-5	TRBV7-2	CASSLYQETQYF
NA	TRBJ2-1	TRBV6-1	CASSAYTGTGTRNEQFF
few	TRBJ1-5	TRBV30	CAYGQDSNQPQHF
NA	TRBJ1-1	TRBV5-1	CASSLTGLNTEAFF
NA	TRBJ2-2	TRBV6-5	CASSYSRVNTGELFF
once	NA	TRBV4-1	CASSQEPHRVEQYF
NA	TRBJ1-2	TRBV2	CASSPSDRAGWGYTF
NA	TRBJ2-7	TRBV5-1	CASSLETGYEQYF
NA	TRBJ1-5	TRBV28	CASAQTGGRDQPQHF
NA	TRBJ2-2	TRBV2	CASTLGDTGELFF
NA	TRBJ2-3	TRBV30	CAQGASSTDTQYF
NA	TRBJ2-7	TRBV7-2	CASSLAQMREAYEQYF
NA	TRBJ2-7	TRBV9	CASSLMTGPSYEQYF
NA	TRBJ2-5	TRBV19	CASSIGDYQETQYF
NA	TRBJ2-1	TRBV19	CASSKARSSYNEQFF
NA	TRBJ2-3	TRBV7-9	CASKQGARSASSTDTQYF
few	TRBJ2-5	TRBV5-1	CASSGTSGGVRETQYF
NA	TRBJ1-3	TRBV9	CASSTGQGGVENTIYF
NA	TRBJ2-3	TRBV4-3	CASSQVYRGYTDTQYF
NA	TRBJ1-6	TRBV19	CASTLEGTPSSPLHF
NA	TRBJ1-5	TRBV11-2	CASSLEGLGQPQHF
NA	TRBJ1-1	TRBV2	CASSPSSAGENTEAFF
NA	TRBJ2-2	TRBV2	CASSIDISTGELFF
NA	TRBJ2-5	TRBV9	CASSVGSGAGETQYF
once	TRBJ1-6	TRBV7-9	CASSLRPRGSSQNSPLHF
NA	TRBJ2-3	TRBV29-1	CSVPRGGRTDTQYF
NA	TRBJ2-3	TRBV25-1	CASSEKTGTTEAQYF
few	TRBJ2-7	TRBV13	CASSPREGGTGAYEQYF